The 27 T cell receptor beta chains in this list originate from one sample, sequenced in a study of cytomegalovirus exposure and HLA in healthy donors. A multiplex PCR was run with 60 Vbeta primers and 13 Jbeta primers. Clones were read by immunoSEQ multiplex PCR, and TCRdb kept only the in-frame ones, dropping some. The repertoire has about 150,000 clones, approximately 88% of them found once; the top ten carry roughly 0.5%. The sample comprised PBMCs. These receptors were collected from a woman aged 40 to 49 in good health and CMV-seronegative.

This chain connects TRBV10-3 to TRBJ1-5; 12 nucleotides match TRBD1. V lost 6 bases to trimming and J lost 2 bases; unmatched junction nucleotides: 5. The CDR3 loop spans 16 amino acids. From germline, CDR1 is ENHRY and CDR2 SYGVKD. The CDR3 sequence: CAIRGQGAEGNQPQHF. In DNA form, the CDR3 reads TGTGCCATCAGGGGACAGGGGGCTGAGGGCAATCAGCCCCAGCATTTT.

In DNA form, the CDR3 reads TGTGCCAGCAGCTTCACCGGCTATGGCTACACCTTC. This sequence encodes CASSFTGYGYTF. The V and J genes are TRBV7-2 and TRBJ1-2; D gene ambiguous. Germline CDR1 SGHTA, CDR2 FQGNSA. The V end lost 3 bases, the J end lost 4 bases, and 6 bases lay between the germline ends. The CDR3 is made up of 12 amino acids. Full variable domain (remainder filled in from reference TRBV7-2 and TRBJ1-2): GAGVSQSPSNKVTEKGKDVELRCDPISGHTALYWYRQSLGQGLEFLIYFQGNSAPDKSGLPSDRFSAERTGGSVSTLTIQRTQQEDSAVYLCASSFTGYGYTFGSGTRLTVV.

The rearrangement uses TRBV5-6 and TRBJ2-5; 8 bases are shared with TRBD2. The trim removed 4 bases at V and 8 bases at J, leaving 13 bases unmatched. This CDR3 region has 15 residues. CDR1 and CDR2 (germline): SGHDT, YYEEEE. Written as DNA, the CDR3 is TGTGCCAGCAGCCAAGGACTAGCTGGGGGAGAAACCCAGTACTTC. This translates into CASSQGLAGGETQYF. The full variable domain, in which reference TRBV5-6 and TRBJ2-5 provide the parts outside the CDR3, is DAGVTQSPTHLIKTRGQQVTLRCSPKSGHDTVSWYQQALGQGPQFIFQYYEEEERQRGNFPDRFSGHQFPNYSSELNVNALLLGDSALYLCASSQGLAGGETQYFGPGTRLLVL.

CDR3 loop: CASSSPGQAYEQYF. DNA of the CDR3: TGTGCCAGCAGTTCCCCGGGACAAGCCTACGAGCAGTACTTC. The chain is built from TRBV6-6 and TRBJ2-7; D perhaps matches TRBD1 (6 bases). This CDR3 has 14 residues. The V end was cut by 4 bases, the J end by 2 bases, with 12 bases between. Germline CDR1 reads MNHNY; CDR2 reads SVGAGI (reference sequence).

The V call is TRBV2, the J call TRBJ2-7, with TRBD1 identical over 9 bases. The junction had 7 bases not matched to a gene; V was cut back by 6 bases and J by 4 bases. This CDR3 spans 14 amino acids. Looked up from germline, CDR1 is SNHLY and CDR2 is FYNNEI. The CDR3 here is CASSLQGANYEQYF. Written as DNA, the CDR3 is TGTGCCAGCAGCCTACAGGGGGCGAATTACGAGCAGTACTTC.

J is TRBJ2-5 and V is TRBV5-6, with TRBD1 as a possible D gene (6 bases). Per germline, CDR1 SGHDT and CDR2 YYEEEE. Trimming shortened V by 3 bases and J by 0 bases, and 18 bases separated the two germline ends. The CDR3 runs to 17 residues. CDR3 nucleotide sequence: TGTGCCAGCAGCTCGCCGGGACAACGCCTTTACCAAGAGACCCAGTACTTC. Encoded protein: CASSSPGQRLYQETQYF.

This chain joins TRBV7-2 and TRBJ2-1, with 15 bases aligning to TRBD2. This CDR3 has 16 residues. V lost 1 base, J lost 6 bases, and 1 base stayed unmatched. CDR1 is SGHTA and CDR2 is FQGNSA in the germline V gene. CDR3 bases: TGTGCCAGCAGCTTAGGGACTAGCGGGAGGGCCAATGAGCAGTTCTTC. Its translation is CASSLGTSGRANEQFF.

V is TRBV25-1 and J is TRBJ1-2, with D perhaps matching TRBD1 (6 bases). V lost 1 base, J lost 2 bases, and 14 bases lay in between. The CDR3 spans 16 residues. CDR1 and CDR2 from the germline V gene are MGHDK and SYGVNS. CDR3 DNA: TGTGCCAGCAGTGAATCCTCCGACAGGTTGAACTATGGCTACACCTTC. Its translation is CASSESSDRLNYGYTF.

CDR3 amino acids: CASKGTLSYNEQFF. DNA for the CDR3: TGCGCCAGCAAAGGGACACTTTCCTACAATGAGCAGTTCTTC. The chain recombines TRBV4-1 with TRBJ2-1; a weak D match, TRBD1 (6 bases). Trimming pared 7 bases from V and 1 base from J, leaving 11 bases between. Germline CDR1 is MGHRA and CDR2 is YSYEKL. This CDR3 is built from 14 residues.

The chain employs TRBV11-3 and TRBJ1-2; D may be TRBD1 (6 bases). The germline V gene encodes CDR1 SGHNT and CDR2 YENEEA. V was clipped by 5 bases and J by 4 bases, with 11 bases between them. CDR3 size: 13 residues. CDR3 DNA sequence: TGTGCCAGCAGCCCAGGGGCGGGCTATGGCTACACCTTC. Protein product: CASSPGAGYGYTF.

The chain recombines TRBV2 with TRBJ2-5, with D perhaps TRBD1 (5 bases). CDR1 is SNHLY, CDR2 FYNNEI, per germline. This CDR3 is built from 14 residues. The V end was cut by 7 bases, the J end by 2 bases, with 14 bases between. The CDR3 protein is CASKLTRAQETQYF. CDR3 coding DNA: TGTGCCAGCAAGCTCACCAGGGCTCAAGAGACCCAGTACTTC.

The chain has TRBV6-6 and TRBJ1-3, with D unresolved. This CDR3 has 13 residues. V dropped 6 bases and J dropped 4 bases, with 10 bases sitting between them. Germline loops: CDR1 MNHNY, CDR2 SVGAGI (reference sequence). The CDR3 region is CASSETSGNTIYF. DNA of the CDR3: TGTGCCAGCAGCGAGACTTCAGGAAACACCATATATTTT.

This CDR3 is CASSLDRLAGDFGAGELFF. In nucleotides, the CDR3 is TGTGCCAGCAGCTTAGATAGACTAGCGGGAGACTTTGGGGCCGGGGAGCTGTTTTTT. V is TRBV11-3 and J is TRBJ2-2; 12 nucleotides match TRBD2. CDR1 SGHNT and CDR2 YENEEA come from the germline V gene. Trimming removed 0 bases from V and 6 bases from J; junction bases left unmatched: 11. This CDR3 is built from 19 residues.

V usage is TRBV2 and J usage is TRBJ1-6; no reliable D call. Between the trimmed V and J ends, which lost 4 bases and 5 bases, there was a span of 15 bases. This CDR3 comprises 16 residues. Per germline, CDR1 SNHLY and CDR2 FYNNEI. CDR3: CASSVRTLVNNSPLHF. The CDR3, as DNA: TGTGCCAGCAGTGTAAGGACTTTAGTAAATAATTCACCCCTCCACTTT.

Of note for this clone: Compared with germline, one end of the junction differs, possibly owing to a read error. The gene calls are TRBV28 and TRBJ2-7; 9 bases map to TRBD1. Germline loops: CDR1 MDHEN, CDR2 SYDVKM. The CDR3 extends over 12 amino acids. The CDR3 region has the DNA TGTGCCAGCAGTACAACAGGGGGCGCGAGCAGATTC. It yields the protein CASSTTGGASRF.

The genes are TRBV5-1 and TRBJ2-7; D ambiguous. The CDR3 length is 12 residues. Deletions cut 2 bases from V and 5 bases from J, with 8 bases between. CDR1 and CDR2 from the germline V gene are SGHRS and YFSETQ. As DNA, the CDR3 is TGCGCCAGCAGCTTAACCAGTGACGAGCAGTACTTC. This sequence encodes CASSLTSDEQYF.

Here the CDR3 DNA reads TGTGCCAGCAGCTCCGAGGGAGGGGTCGAGCAGTACTTC. Its protein product is CASSSEGGVEQYF. V usage is TRBV7-9 and J usage is TRBJ2-7, with TRBD2 matching over 7 bases. The germline V gene has CDR1 SEHNR and CDR2 FQNEAQ (reference sequence). CDR3 size: 13 residues. The trim removed 4 bases at V and 6 bases at J, leaving 6 bases unmatched.

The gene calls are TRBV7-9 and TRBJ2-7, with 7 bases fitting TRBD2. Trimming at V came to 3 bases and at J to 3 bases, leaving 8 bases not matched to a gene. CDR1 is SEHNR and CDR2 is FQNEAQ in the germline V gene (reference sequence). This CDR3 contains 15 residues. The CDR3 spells CASSFFGTGGYEQYF. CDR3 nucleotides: TGTGCCAGCAGCTTTTTTGGGACGGGAGGCTACGAGCAGTACTTC.

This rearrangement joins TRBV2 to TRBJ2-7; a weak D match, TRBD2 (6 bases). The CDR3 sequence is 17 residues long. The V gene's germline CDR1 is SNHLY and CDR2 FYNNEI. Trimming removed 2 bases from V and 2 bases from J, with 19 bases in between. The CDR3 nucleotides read TGTGCCAGCAGTGAACCTAGGACTACTCATCCAACCTACGAGCAGTACTTC. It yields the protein CASSEPRTTHPTYEQYF.

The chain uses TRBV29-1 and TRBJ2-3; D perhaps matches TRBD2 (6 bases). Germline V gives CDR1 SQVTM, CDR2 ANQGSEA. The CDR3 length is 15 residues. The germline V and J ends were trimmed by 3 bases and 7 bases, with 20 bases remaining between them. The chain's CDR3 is CSVEDSAGLSYTQYF. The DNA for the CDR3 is TGCAGCGTTGAGGACTCGGCGGGACTTTCTTATACGCAGTATTTT.

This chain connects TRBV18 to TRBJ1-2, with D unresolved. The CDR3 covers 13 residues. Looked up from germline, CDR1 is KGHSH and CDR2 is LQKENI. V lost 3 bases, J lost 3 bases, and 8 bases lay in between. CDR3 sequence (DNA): TGTGCCAGCTCACCGGTAGTCGACTATGGCTACACCTTC. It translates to CASSPVVDYGYTF.

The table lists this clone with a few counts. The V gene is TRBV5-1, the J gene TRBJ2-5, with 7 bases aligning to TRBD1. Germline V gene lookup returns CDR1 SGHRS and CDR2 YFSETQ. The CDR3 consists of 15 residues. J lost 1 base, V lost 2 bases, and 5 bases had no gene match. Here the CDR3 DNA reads TGCGCCAGCAGCTTCCGGGACAGACGCCAAGAGACCCAGTACTTC. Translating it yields CASSFRDRRQETQYF.

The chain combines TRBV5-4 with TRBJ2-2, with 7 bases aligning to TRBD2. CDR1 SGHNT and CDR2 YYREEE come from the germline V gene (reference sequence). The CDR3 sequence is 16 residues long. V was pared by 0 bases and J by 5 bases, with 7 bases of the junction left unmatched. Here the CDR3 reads CASSLAAGVITGELFF. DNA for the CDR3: TGTGCCAGCAGCTTGGCGGCGGGAGTCATTACCGGGGAGCTGTTTTTT.

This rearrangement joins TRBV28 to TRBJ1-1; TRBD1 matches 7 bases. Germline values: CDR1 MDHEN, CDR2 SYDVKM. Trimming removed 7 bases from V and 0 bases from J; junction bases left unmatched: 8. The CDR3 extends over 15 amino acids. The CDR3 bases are TGTGCCAGCAACTTAATGGGACAGCTGAACACTGAAGCTTTCTTT. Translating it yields CASNLMGQLNTEAFF.

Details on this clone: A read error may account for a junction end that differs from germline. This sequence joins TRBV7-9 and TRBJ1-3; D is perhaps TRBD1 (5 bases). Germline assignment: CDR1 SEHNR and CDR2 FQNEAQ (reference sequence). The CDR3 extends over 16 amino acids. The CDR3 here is CSSSSPLTDSGNTIYF. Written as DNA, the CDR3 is TGTTCCAGCAGCTCGCCCCTGACAGATTCTGGAAACACCATATATTTT.

The DNA for the CDR3 is TGTGCCAGCAGCTTACAGGGGTACAATGAGCAGTTCTTC. Translating gives CASSLQGYNEQFF. This chain links TRBV11-3 with TRBJ2-1; D perhaps matches TRBD1 (6 bases). The CDR3 runs to 13 residues. The V and J ends lost 2 bases and 4 bases respectively, with 6 bases between them. CDR1 SGHNT and CDR2 YENEEA come from the germline V gene.

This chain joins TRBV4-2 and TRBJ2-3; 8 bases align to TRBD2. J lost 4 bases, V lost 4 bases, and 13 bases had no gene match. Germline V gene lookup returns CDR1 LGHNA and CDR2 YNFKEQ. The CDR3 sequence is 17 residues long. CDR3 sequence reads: CASSRTQSGSFPDTQYF. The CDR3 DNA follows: TGTGCCAGCAGCCGAACCCAAAGCGGGAGTTTCCCAGATACGCAGTATTTT.